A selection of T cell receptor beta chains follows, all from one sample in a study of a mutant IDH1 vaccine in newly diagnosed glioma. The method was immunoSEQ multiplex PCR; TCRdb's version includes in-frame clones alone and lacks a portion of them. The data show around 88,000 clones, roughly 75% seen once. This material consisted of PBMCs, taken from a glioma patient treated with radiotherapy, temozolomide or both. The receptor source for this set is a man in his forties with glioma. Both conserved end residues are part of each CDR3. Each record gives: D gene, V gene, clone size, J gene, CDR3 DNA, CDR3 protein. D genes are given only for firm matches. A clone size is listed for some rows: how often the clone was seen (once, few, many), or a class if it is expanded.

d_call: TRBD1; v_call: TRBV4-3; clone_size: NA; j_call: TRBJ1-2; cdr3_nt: TGCGCCAGCAGCCTGGACAGGGCGGCTAACTATGGCTACACCTTC; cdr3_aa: CASSLDRAANYGYTF
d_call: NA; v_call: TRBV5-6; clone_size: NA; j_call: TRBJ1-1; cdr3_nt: TGTGCCAGCAGCTTGGTAGGGCAGGTGAGGTCTGAAGCTTTCTTT; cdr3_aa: CASSLVGQVRSEAFF
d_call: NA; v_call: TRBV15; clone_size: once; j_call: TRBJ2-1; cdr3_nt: TGTGCCACCAGCAGAGTGGGCAATGAGCAGTTCTTC; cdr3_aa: CATSRVGNEQFF
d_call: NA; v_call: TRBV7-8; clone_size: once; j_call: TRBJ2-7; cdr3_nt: TGTGCCAGCAGCTTAGAGGGACCGACCCTTTACGAGCAGTACTTC; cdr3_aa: CASSLEGPTLYEQYF
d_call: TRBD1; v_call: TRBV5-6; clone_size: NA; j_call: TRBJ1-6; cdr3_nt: TGTGCCAGCAGCTTGACAGGGGGATCCCTCCACTTT; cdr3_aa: CASSLTGGSLHF
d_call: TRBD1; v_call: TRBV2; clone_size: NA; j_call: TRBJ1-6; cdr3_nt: TGTGCCAGCGGCGACAGGGGATATTCACCCCTCCACTTT; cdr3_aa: CASGDRGYSPLHF
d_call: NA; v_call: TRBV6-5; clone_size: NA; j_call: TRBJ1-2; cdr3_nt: TGTGCCAGCAGGCGGGGAGTCTATGGCTACACCTTC; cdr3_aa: CASRRGVYGYTF
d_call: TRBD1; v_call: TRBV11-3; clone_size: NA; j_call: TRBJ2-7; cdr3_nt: TGTGCCAGCAGCCCGGGACAGGGGGGGGAGCAGTACTTC; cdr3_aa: CASSPGQGGEQYF
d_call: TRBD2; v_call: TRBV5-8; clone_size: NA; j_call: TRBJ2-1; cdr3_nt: TGTGCCAGCAGCTCATTGACTAGCGGGAGGGCCCCATTCAATGAGCAGTTCTTC; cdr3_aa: CASSSLTSGRAPFNEQFF
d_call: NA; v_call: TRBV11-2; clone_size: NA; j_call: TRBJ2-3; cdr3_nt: TGTGCCAGCAGAGGGAGCGAGGGTCACACAGATACGCAGTATTTT; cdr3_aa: CASRGSEGHTDTQYF
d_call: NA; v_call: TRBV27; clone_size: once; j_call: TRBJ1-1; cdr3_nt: TGTGCCAGCAAGCGAACAGGGTTTGGTAACACTGAAGCTTTCTTT; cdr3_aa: CASKRTGFGNTEAFF
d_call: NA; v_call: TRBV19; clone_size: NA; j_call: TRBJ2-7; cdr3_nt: TGTGCCAGTACCTTAGGAGAGGGACCCTACGAGCAGTACTTC; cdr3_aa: CASTLGEGPYEQYF
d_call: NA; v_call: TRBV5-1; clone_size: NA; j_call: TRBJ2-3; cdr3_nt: TGCGCCAGCAGCTCTCGGACTGCAACAGATACGCAGTATTTT; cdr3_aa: CASSSRTATDTQYF
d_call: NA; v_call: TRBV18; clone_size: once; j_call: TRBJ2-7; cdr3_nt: TGTGCCAGCTCACCATCCCAGGGGCTGCGGGAGCAGTACTTC; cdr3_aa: CASSPSQGLREQYF
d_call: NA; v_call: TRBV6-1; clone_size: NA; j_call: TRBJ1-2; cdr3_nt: TGTGCCTGTAATGAGACTTACAACTATGGCTACACCTTC; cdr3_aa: CACNETYNYGYTF
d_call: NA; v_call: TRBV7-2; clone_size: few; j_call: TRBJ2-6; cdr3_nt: TGTGCCAGCAGCTTTGTTGGGGGCACTGGGGCCAACGTCCTGACTTTC; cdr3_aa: CASSFVGGTGANVLTF
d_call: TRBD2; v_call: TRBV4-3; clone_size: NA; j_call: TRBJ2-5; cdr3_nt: TGCGCCAGCAGCCAAGATATAGGGCGGGAGGGCCGCGAGACCCAGTACTTC; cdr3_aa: CASSQDIGREGRETQYF
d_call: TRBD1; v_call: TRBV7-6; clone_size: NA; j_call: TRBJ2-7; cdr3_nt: TGTGCCAGCAGCTACGGACAGGGGGGTGGTTACGAGCAGTACTTC; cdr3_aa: CASSYGQGGGYEQYF